The 25 T cell receptor beta chains below were found in one sample sequenced in a study of molecular identifiers for immune sequencing clone quantification. A single record per CDR3 protein comes from TCRdb applying MiXCR to the PCR reads. The sample contains 490,000 or so distinct CDR3 sequences, over 20% of which appear only once. Sequences were obtained from naive CD8+ T cells from blood, with Jurkat cell RNA spiked in. The sample's subset: FACS-sorted CD8+CD4-CCR7+CD45RA+ naive T cells. The receptors come from a human donor in good health. Some libraries in this study had Jurkat cell RNA spiked in.

The chain couples TRBV6-6 to TRBJ2-2, with a tentative D call TRBD1 (6 bases). Germline CDR1 is MNHNY and CDR2 is SVGAGI (reference sequence). The CDR3 runs to 16 residues. The ends were cut back, 6 bases at V and 3 bases at J, with 17 bases in the middle. Here the CDR3 reads CASRDGTMRDTGELFF. In nucleotides, the CDR3 is TGTGCCAGCAGGGACGGGACAATGCGTGACACCGGGGAGCTGTTTTTT.

This clonotype was picked up many times. The rearrangement links TRBV20-1 to TRBJ2-7; 7 nucleotides align to TRBD2. Germline CDR1 is DFQATT and CDR2 is SNEGSKA (reference sequence). V dropped 0 bases and J dropped 3; count of bases not matched to a gene: 5. The CDR3 covers 14 residues. For the CDR3, the DNA is TGCAGTGCTAGAGAGTCTGGGGGGGACTACGAGCAGTACTTC. Translated: CSARESGGDYEQYF.

This clonotype was observed a few times. The chain has TRBV6-5 and TRBJ2-5, with D tentatively TRBD1 (6 bases). The CDR3 runs to 17 residues. Trimming stripped 0 bases from V and 7 bases from J, with 21 bases between. Per the germline V gene, CDR1 is MNHEY and CDR2 is SVGAGI. This chain's CDR3 is CASSYSGYSGAIGTQYF. CDR3 DNA: TGTGCCAGCAGTTACTCGGGGTACTCAGGGGCGATCGGGACCCAGTACTTC.

As regards this clonotype: At one of its ends the junction is not consistent with the germline gene, which may arise from a read error. The chain combines TRBV7-2 with TRBJ1-1; a possible D gene is TRBD1 (5 bases). The CDR3 runs to 13 residues. Germline V CDR1 and CDR2: SGHTA, FQGNSA. CDR3 sequence reads: CASSLAWGTGAFF. The CDR3 region has the DNA TGTGCCAGCAGCTTAGCCTGGGGGACTGGAGCTTTCTTT.

This clonotype was observed at least ten times. This sequence joins TRBV29-1 and TRBJ2-7; 7 bases match TRBD2. The V gene end was trimmed by 1 base and the J gene end by 2 bases; junction bases not matched to a gene: 5. The CDR3 loop spans 14 amino acids. The germline V gene encodes CDR1 SQVTM and CDR2 ANQGSEA. The CDR3 spells CSVEGGSYPYEQYF. Written as DNA, the CDR3 is TGCAGCGTTGAAGGCGGGAGTTATCCCTACGAGCAGTACTTC.

This chain connects TRBV6-2 or TRBV6-3 to TRBJ1-5; D is possibly TRBD1 (6 bases). Germline CDR1 is MNHEY and CDR2 is SVGEGT. The CDR3 is made up of 17 amino acids. V was shortened by 4 bases and J by 2 bases, with 18 bases between the two germline ends. In nucleotides, the CDR3 is TGTGCCAGCAGTTTCGACCACAGGGAGGGAGGCAATCAGCCCCAGCATTTT. Amino acids: CASSFDHREGGNQPQHF.

This clonotype was observed a handful of times. The rearrangement links TRBV4-1 to TRBJ2-7; no reliable D call. With 2 bases removed from V and 2 bases from J, the gap between germline ends came to 19 bases. Germline CDR1 is MGHRA and CDR2 is YSYEKL. The CDR3 is made up of 17 amino acids. CDR3 residues: CASSQNPASPATYEQYF. CDR3 DNA: TGCGCCAGCAGCCAAAACCCCGCAAGTCCGGCCACCTACGAGCAGTACTTC.

This clonotype was detected a few times. The J gene is TRBJ2-3, the V gene TRBV12-3 or TRBV12-4, with unresolved D. The V gene lost 3 bases and the J gene lost 5 bases, with 6 bases spanning the gap. The length of the CDR3 is 12 residues. CDR3 sequence reads: CASSFSRDTQYF. The CDR3 region has the DNA TGTGCCAGCAGTTTTTCTAGAGATACGCAGTATTTT.

This clonotype was seen a handful of times. This rearrangement joins TRBV9 to TRBJ2-1; 8 bases agree with TRBD2. The CDR3 is 16 amino acids. Germline values: CDR1 SGDLS, CDR2 YYNGEE. The junction had 10 bases not matched to a gene; V was cut back by 0 bases and J by 8 bases. CDR3 amino acids: CASSVGLARPEDEQFF. CDR3 DNA: TGTGCCAGCAGCGTAGGACTAGCGAGACCTGAGGATGAGCAGTTCTTC.

This clonotype occurred many times. This chain uses TRBV6-5 with TRBJ1-1; D gene uncertain. CDR1 MNHEY and CDR2 SVGAGI come from the germline V gene. This CDR3 comprises 14 residues. The V end lost 1 base, the J end lost 4 bases, and 10 bases lay between the germline ends. The CDR3 DNA follows: TGTGCCAGCAGTTACTTTACGAGAGGCACTGAAGCTTTCTTT. It is translated as CASSYFTRGTEAFF.

The chain employs TRBV16 and TRBJ2-6, with D uncertain. The ends were cut back, 1 base at V and 4 bases at J, with 23 bases in the middle. Germline V gives CDR1 KGHSY, CDR2 FQNENV. CDR3 size: 20 residues. CDR3 sequence: CASSQWADLGSLEGANVLTF. CDR3 nucleotide sequence: TGTGCCAGCAGCCAATGGGCAGATTTGGGATCCTTAGAGGGGGCCAACGTCCTGACTTTC.

The sample holds many counts of this clonotype. This rearrangement joins TRBV29-1 to TRBJ2-5; 8 nucleotides agree with TRBD1. In germline, CDR1 is SQVTM, CDR2 ANQGSEA. V was clipped by 8 bases and J by 4 bases; unmatched bases: 9. The CDR3 is made up of 13 amino acids. CDR3 sequence: CSSRQGAGETQYF. In DNA form, the CDR3 reads TGCAGCTCACGCCAGGGGGCTGGAGAGACCCAGTACTTC.

In this sample, this clonotype turned up many times. V usage is TRBV7-9 and J usage is TRBJ1-3, with TRBD1 matching over 8 bases. V trimming: 5 bases; J trimming: 2 bases; junction bases outside the gene matches: 2. The germline V gene encodes CDR1 SEHNR and CDR2 FQNEAQ (reference sequence). The CDR3 consists of 14 residues. CDR3 DNA sequence: TGTGCCAGCAGCCAGACAGGGGCTGGAAACACCATATATTTT. Protein product: CASSQTGAGNTIYF.

The chain couples TRBV21-1 to TRBJ1-5. TRBV21-1 is an annotated pseudogene. CDR3 length: 15 residues. CDR3 DNA sequence: TGTGCCAGCAGCAAACTGGCAGTTAGCAATCAGCCCCAGCATTTT. Translation gives CASSKLAVSNQPQHF.

Note on this clonotype: One base away lies a much larger clone, so this may be a sequencing read error. This chain connects TRBV6-2 or TRBV6-3 to TRBJ1-5, with D tentatively TRBD1 (6 bases). The V gene's germline CDR1 is MNHEY and CDR2 SVGEGT. This CDR3 has 14 amino acids. This CDR3 reads CASSRDISNRPQHF. The CDR3 region has the DNA TGTGCCAGCAGTCGGGACATAAGCAATCGGCCCCAGCATTTT.

V usage is TRBV24-1 and J usage is TRBJ2-7; D gene ambiguous. The CDR3 sequence is 15 residues long. Germline V gene sequence: CDR1 KGHDR, CDR2 SFDVKD. Deletions cut 3 bases from V and 3 bases from J, with 14 bases between. The CDR3 sequence is CATSDTRAPLYEQYF. CDR3 in DNA: TGTGCCACCAGTGATACCCGGGCCCCTCTCTACGAGCAGTACTTC.

Only a few counts were recorded for this clonotype. J is TRBJ2-7 and V is TRBV9; D remains ambiguous. The length of the CDR3 is 14 residues. Germline-derived CDR1 and CDR2 are SGDLS and YYNGEE. V was pared by 0 bases and J by 1 base, with 8 bases between. The CDR3 bases are TGTGCCAGCAGCGTAGGTGATATGTCCTACGAGCAGTACTTC. Encoded protein: CASSVGDMSYEQYF.

There are many counts of this clonotype. This sequence joins TRBV7-9 and TRBJ1-1; D is uncertain. This CDR3 is 14 amino acids long. The germline gives CDR1 SEHNR, CDR2 FQNEAQ (reference sequence). V shed 5 bases and J shed 7 bases, with 17 bases lying between them. CDR3 sequence: CASSPPGSRVEAFF. CDR3 sequence (DNA): TGTGCCAGCAGCCCCCCAGGTAGTCGGGTTGAAGCTTTCTTT.

The chain links TRBV12-3 or TRBV12-4 to TRBJ2-7, with TRBD1 matching over 10 bases. The ends lost 7 bases at V and 3 bases at J; junction bases unmatched: 9. The CDR3 covers 15 residues. CDR3 loop: CASTLRGTGVYEQYF. Here the CDR3 DNA reads TGTGCCAGCACCCTAAGAGGGACAGGGGTCTACGAGCAGTACTTC.

For this clonotype: This may arise from a read error, as a much more abundant clone is one base away. The chain uses TRBV7-9 and TRBJ1-1, with unresolved D. The CDR3 extends over 15 amino acids. V gave up 0 bases and J gave up 4 bases, with 12 bases separating them. From germline, CDR1 is SEHNR and CDR2 FQNEAQ (reference sequence). Written as DNA, the CDR3 is TGTGCCAGCAGCTTAGCGTCGGGTTCCGTCACTGAAGCTTTCTTT. This encodes CASSLASGSVTEAFF.

This clonotype showed up just a few times. The CDR3 reads CASSLDPGLGLYNEQFF. The CDR3 DNA is TGTGCCAGCAGTTTAGACCCGGGCCTAGGGCTATACAATGAGCAGTTCTTC. The chain recombines TRBV12-3 or TRBV12-4 with TRBJ2-1; unclear D gene. This CDR3 spans 17 amino acids. V lost 1 base, J lost 4 bases, and 17 bases lay in between.

Notes on this clonotype: A much larger clone differs by one base, so this may be a read error. The rearrangement links TRBV11-2 to TRBJ2-7; 8 bases fit TRBD2. Germline CDR1 SGHAT, CDR2 FQNNGV. This CDR3 is built from 13 residues. CDR3 residues: CASTRTSSYGQYF. The CDR3 DNA is TGTGCCAGCACCCGGACTAGCTCCTACGGGCAGTACTTC.

This clonotype was observed many times. This sequence joins TRBV27 and TRBJ1-4; tentatively, D is TRBD1 (6 bases). Per germline, CDR1 MNHEY and CDR2 SMNVEV (reference sequence). The V gene lost 6 bases and the J gene lost 1 base, with 9 bases spanning the gap. The CDR3 is made up of 14 amino acids. Written as DNA, the CDR3 is TGTGCCAGCAGCCCACAGGGAACTAATGAAAAACTGTTTTTT. Translated: CASSPQGTNEKLFF.

This clonotype was recorded a few times. This CDR3 reads CASSFSTRQGAHEQYF. The CDR3 DNA follows: TGTGCCAGTAGTTTCTCAACCCGACAGGGGGCCCACGAGCAGTACTTC. The genes are TRBV19 and TRBJ2-7; the match to TRBD1 covers 10 bases. The CDR3 consists of 16 residues. Germline V gene lookup returns CDR1 LNHDA and CDR2 SQIVND (reference sequence). The V and J ends lost 5 bases and 5 bases, in that order; junction bases with no gene match: 12.

This clonotype has a count of ten or more. This chain links TRBV6-2 or TRBV6-3 with TRBJ1-2, with D unresolved. The CDR3 length is 14 residues. Germline CDR1 reads MNHEY; CDR2 reads SVGEGT. Trimming shortened V by 2 bases and J by 0 bases, and 7 bases separated the two germline ends. This chain's CDR3 is CASSYANPNYGYTF. The DNA of the CDR3 is TGTGCCAGCAGTTACGCGAACCCTAACTATGGCTACACCTTC.